Listed here are 5 T cell receptor beta chains from one sample, sequenced in a study of blood T cell repertoires in COVID-19. Generated by immunoSEQ multiplex PCR, the TCRdb table keeps only in-frame clones and is missing some. The repertoire holds fewer than 300,000 clones, with roughly 86% as singletons. The sequenced material came from peripheral blood. These receptors came from a woman aged 45-65 years with acute or convalescent COVID-19.

The chain carries TRBV6-6 and TRBJ2-3; D is perhaps TRBD1 (5 bases). CDR3 size: 13 residues. V lost 8 bases and J 4 bases, leaving 13 bases between the germline ends. Per germline, CDR1 MNHNY and CDR2 SVGAGI (reference sequence). The CDR3, as DNA: TGTGCCAGCTCAACGGGCAGGGCAGATACGCAGTATTTT. This gives the protein CASSTGRADTQYF.

This clone was counted once. This chain connects TRBV27 to TRBJ2-1; a weak D match, TRBD1 (5 bases). The CDR3 has 13 amino acids. CDR1 is MNHEY and CDR2 is SMNVEV in the germline V gene (reference sequence). Trimming removed 4 bases from V and 9 bases from J, with 13 bases in between. The CDR3 here is CASSWSRALEQFF. Written as DNA, the CDR3 is TGTGCCAGCAGTTGGTCCAGGGCTCTTGAGCAGTTCTTC.

The chain joins TRBV27 to TRBJ1-5, with D possibly being TRBD1 (5 bases). Germline CDR1 is MNHEY and CDR2 is SMNVEV (reference sequence). Trimming took off 9 bases at V and 0 bases at J, with 12 bases between the two ends. The CDR3 covers 14 residues. The CDR3 sequence is CARTSGISNQPQHF. DNA of the CDR3: TGTGCCAGAACCTCAGGGATTAGCAATCAGCCCCAGCATTTT.

The chain has TRBV6-5 and TRBJ2-7; D unresolved. Germline CDR1 is MNHEY and CDR2 is SVGAGI. V lost 0 bases, J lost 3 bases, and 12 bases lay in between. CDR3 length: 15 amino acids. As DNA, the CDR3 is TGTGCCAGCAGTTACTCGAATCCGACAAGCTACGAGCAGTACTTC. Residues: CASSYSNPTSYEQYF.

The chain joins TRBV7-3 to TRBJ2-1; 8 bases line up with TRBD2. V lost 2 bases, J lost 8 bases, and 8 bases stayed unmatched. This CDR3 is built from 15 residues. Per germline, CDR1 SGHTA and CDR2 FQGTGA. In DNA form, the CDR3 reads TGTGCCAGCAGCTTAGGGCAGCGGGAGACGTATGAGCAGTTCTTC. This encodes CASSLGQRETYEQFF.